These 27 T cell receptor beta chains were all obtained from the same sample, sequenced in a study of metastatic and nonmetastatic thyroid tumors. TCRdb re-analyzed the PCR reads using MiXCR. The repertoire consists of about 43,000 clones, with 11% occurring once and the leading ten covering approximately 24%. Thyroid surgery had not been preceded by any treatment in any patient. Specimen: blood. Receptors were obtained from a female donor with papillary thyroid cancer or a benign thyroid nodule (not recorded which). Some clones in this sample may be carry-over from other donors' samples.

In its sample, this clone was seen many times. The chain has TRBV15 and TRBJ1-4; no definite D call. Trimming took 1 base from V and 2 from J, leaving 8 bases between them. Germline V gene lookup returns CDR1 LNHNV and CDR2 YYDKDF (reference sequence). The CDR3 covers 15 residues. For the CDR3, the DNA is TGTGCCACCAGCAGAGGGTTAACCACTAATGAAAAACTGTTTTTT. Its protein is CATSRGLTTNEKLFF.

This clone was seen ten or more times. The V gene is TRBV24-1, the J gene TRBJ2-2, with 15 bases fitting TRBD2. The CDR3 has 17 residues. In germline, CDR1 is KGHDR, CDR2 SFDVKD. The V segment lost 4 bases and the J segment 5 bases; nucleotides outside the gene matches: 4. The CDR3 nucleotides are TGTGCCACCAGTGACCCCGGGACTAGCGGGAGGACCGGGGAGCTGTTTTTT. Its protein product is CATSDPGTSGRTGELFF.

This clone was counted between two and nine times. This sequence may be a read error, since a much larger clone differs from it by one base. V is TRBV5-5 and J is TRBJ2-1; 12 nucleotides line up with TRBD1. V dropped 4 bases and J dropped 9; count of bases not matched to a gene: 11. From germline, CDR1 is SGHKS and CDR2 YYEKEE (reference sequence). This CDR3 is built from 16 residues. CDR3 in amino acids: CASSPRWDRGQGEQFF. CDR3 nucleotides: TGTGCCAGCAGCCCCCGATGGGACAGGGGGCAGGGTGAGCAGTTCTTC.

Ten or more counts support this clone. The chain combines TRBV4-1 with TRBJ2-1, with 10 bases lining up with TRBD2. V was clipped by 4 bases and J by 8 bases; unmatched bases: 5. CDR1 is MGHRA, CDR2 YSYEKL, per germline. The CDR3 is 14 residues long. CDR3 DNA: TGCGCCAGCAGCCCCCGACTAGCGGGTGATGAGCAGTTCTTC. This encodes CASSPRLAGDEQFF.

This clone was seen at least ten times. The chain carries TRBV6-1 and TRBJ1-1; perhaps TRBD1 as D (5 bases). The CDR3 has 14 amino acids. V lost 6 bases and J lost 1, with 12 bases in between. The germline CDR1 and CDR2 sequences are MNHNS and SASEGT. The CDR3 nucleotides are TGTGCCAGCAGGGTAGACGGGGGGAACACTGAAGCTTTCTTT. Its protein product is CASRVDGGNTEAFF.

Many counts were recorded for this clone. The chain links TRBV2 to TRBJ2-7; the match to TRBD1 covers 8 bases. CDR3 length: 14 residues. Germline-derived CDR1 and CDR2 are SNHLY and FYNNEI. The ends lost 6 bases at V and 4 bases at J; junction bases unmatched: 8. This CDR3 reads CASRDRGGPYEQYF. Written as DNA, the CDR3 is TGTGCCAGCAGAGACAGGGGTGGGCCGTACGAGCAGTACTTC.

This clone has a count of ten or more. V gene TRBV28 combines with J gene TRBJ2-4; D is unresolved. The CDR3 sequence is 12 residues long. Germline V CDR1 and CDR2: MDHEN, SYDVKM. Trimming cost V 6 bases and J 3 bases, with 6 bases left between them. The CDR3 bases are TGTGCCAGCAGCGATTACAAAAACATTCAGTACTTC. This codes for CASSDYKNIQYF. Variable domain in full (rest from reference TRBV28 and TRBJ2-4): DVKVTQSSRYLVKRTGEKVFLECVQDMDHENMFWYRQDPGLGLRLIYFSYDVKMKEKGDIPEGYSVSREKKERFSLILESASTNQTSMYLCASSDYKNIQYFGAGTRLSVL.

This clone has more than one count but fewer than ten. This may be a read error: a much more frequent sequence differs by one nucleotide. This sample includes further DNA sequences coding for the same CDR3. The rearrangement links TRBV7-3 to TRBJ1-1; maybe TRBD1 (5 bases). The CDR3 spans 13 residues. Germline V CDR1 and CDR2: SGHTA, FQGTGA. The V and J ends lost 9 bases and 0 bases respectively, with 11 bases between them. The CDR3 nucleotides are TGTGCCAGTAGGCAGGGCATGAACACTGAAGCTTTCTTT. It translates to CASRQGMNTEAFF. Combining the CDR3 with reference TRBV7-3 and TRBJ1-1 gives the whole variable domain GAGVSQTPSNKVTEKGKYVELRCDPISGHTALYWYRQSLGQGPEFLIYFQGTGAADDSGLPNDRFFAVRPEGSVSTLKIQRTERGDSAVYLCASRQGMNTEAFFGQGTRLTVV.

The chain employs TRBV19 and TRBJ2-6; 7 nucleotides match TRBD2. V lost 7 bases and J lost 0; bases outside the gene matches: 9. The CDR3 runs to 17 residues. Germline V gene lookup returns CDR1 LNHDA and CDR2 SQIVND (reference sequence). DNA for the CDR3: TGTGCCAGTACTGGGAGGGGATTAAACTCTGGGGCCAACGTCCTGACTTTC. Amino acid sequence: CASTGRGLNSGANVLTF.

This clone was found many times. The V gene is TRBV14, the J gene TRBJ2-7; TRBD2 is a possible D gene (6 bases). This CDR3 has 13 amino acids. Trimming pared 0 bases from V and 6 bases from J, leaving 9 bases between. Germline CDR1 and CDR2: SGHDN and FVKESK. CDR3 sequence: CASSQDGRGEQYF. The CDR3, as DNA: TGTGCCAGCAGCCAAGATGGGCGGGGCGAGCAGTACTTC. Full variable domain (remainder filled in from reference TRBV14 and TRBJ2-7): EAGVTQFPSHSVIEKGQTVTLRCDPISGHDNLYWYRRVMGKEIKFLLHFVKESKQDESGMPNNRFLAERTGGTYSTLKVQPAELEDSGVYFCASSQDGRGEQYFGPGTRLTVT.

The rearrangement uses TRBV2 and TRBJ2-1, with TRBD2 as a possible D gene (5 bases). With 6 bases removed from V and 16 bases from J, the gap between germline ends came to 19 bases. This CDR3 has 12 residues. Germline V CDR1 and CDR2: SNHLY, FYNNEI. The CDR3 DNA is TGTGCCAGCAGAATAACCAGCGGACCTCCTTTCTTC. It yields the protein CASRITSGPPFF.

This clone was recorded at least ten times. The chain has TRBV15 and TRBJ2-6; D is possibly TRBD1 (5 bases). Germline lookup yields CDR1 LNHNV and CDR2 YYDKDF (reference sequence). V lost 1 base, J lost 4 bases, and 11 bases lay in between. This CDR3 spans 16 amino acids. The CDR3 sequence: CATSRGVGVGANVLTF. The CDR3 coding sequence is TGTGCCACCAGCAGAGGGGTAGGGGTCGGGGCCAACGTCCTGACTTTC.

This clone appeared a few times. This could be a read error, since a much larger clone is one nucleotide away. Other nucleotide sequences from this sample produce the same CDR3. J is TRBJ2-5 and V is TRBV28; TRBD2 aligns across 9 bases. Germline V gene lookup returns CDR1 MDHEN and CDR2 SYDVKM. CDR3 size: 15 residues. V gave up 8 bases and J gave up 5 bases; unmatched junction bases: 12. The CDR3 region is CASQSLAGLGETQYF. The CDR3 DNA reads TGTGCCAGCCAGTCACTAGCGGGTCTTGGCGAGACCCAGTACTTC.

In this sample, this clone turned up a few times. This sequence joins TRBV7-3 and TRBJ2-1; weak D call: TRBD2 (6 bases). This CDR3 has 13 residues. The germline V and J ends were trimmed by 3 bases and 6 bases, with 9 bases remaining between them. Germline V gene sequence: CDR1 SGHTA, CDR2 FQGTGA. The CDR3 region is CASSLEGLNEQFF. CDR3 DNA sequence: TGTGCCAGCAGCTTGGAGGGTCTCAATGAGCAGTTCTTC. Full variable domain (missing parts from reference TRBV7-3 and TRBJ2-1): GAGVSQTPSNKVTEKGKYVELRCDPISGHTALYWYRQSLGQGPEFLIYFQGTGAADDSGLPNDRFFAVRPEGSVSTLKIQRTERGDSAVYLCASSLEGLNEQFFGPGTRLTVL.

This clone has a count of ten or more. The chain joins TRBV5-1 to TRBJ2-3; 7 bases are shared with TRBD1. Looked up from germline, CDR1 is SGHRS and CDR2 is YFSETQ. The CDR3 length is 12 residues. V lost 7 bases, J lost 6 bases, and 5 bases stayed unmatched. CDR3 protein: CASGQGQDTQYF. The CDR3 region has the DNA TGCGCCAGCGGGCAGGGACAGGATACGCAGTATTTT.

In its sample, this clone was seen a few times. The chain recombines TRBV6-1 with TRBJ2-1; D remains unclear. Trimming left V 6 bases short and J 4 bases short, with 16 bases between. CDR3 length: 15 residues. The germline gives CDR1 MNHNS, CDR2 SASEGT. DNA for the CDR3: TGTGCCAGCAGCAGGTTCAGCCCCTCGTACAATGAGCAGTTCTTC. This sequence encodes CASSRFSPSYNEQFF.

This clone appeared many times. V gene TRBV7-2 combines with J gene TRBJ1-5; D perhaps matches TRBD1 (5 bases). Trimming took off 3 bases at V and 3 bases at J, with 18 bases between the two ends. The CDR3 sequence is 17 residues long. Germline CDR1 and CDR2: SGHTA and FQGNSA. CDR3 loop: CASSFARRWGNNQPQHF. DNA of the CDR3: TGTGCCAGCAGCTTTGCCCGGAGGTGGGGGAACAATCAGCCCCAGCATTTT.

This clone has a count of ten or more. This chain uses TRBV10-2 with TRBJ2-3; 12 positions agree with TRBD2. The germline CDR1 and CDR2 sequences are WSHSY and SAAADI. V trimming: 3 bases; J trimming: 0 bases; junction bases outside the gene matches: 4. The CDR3 extends over 17 amino acids. The CDR3 DNA is TGCGCCAGCAGTGAATTAGGACTAGCGGGGAGCACAGATACGCAGTATTTT. Amino acid sequence: CASSELGLAGSTDTQYF.

This clone was observed a handful of times. Since a much larger clone is just one base distant, this may be a read error. J is TRBJ1-4 and V is TRBV11-2; unclear D gene. Germline CDR1 reads SGHAT; CDR2 reads FQNNGV. The CDR3 contains 14 residues. CDR3 nucleotides: TGTGCCGGCAGCTTAGGTCTTCGGAATGAAAAACTGTTTTTT. Its translation is CAGSLGLRNEKLFF.

This clone appeared many times. Distinct nucleotide sequences in the sample also encode this CDR3. This rearrangement joins TRBV27 to TRBJ1-1; D is ambiguous. Trimming removed 7 bases at V and 0 bases at J, with 9 bases between. The CDR3 is made up of 13 amino acids. Germline V gene data show CDR1 as MNHEY and CDR2 as SMNVEV (reference sequence). The DNA of the CDR3 is TGTGCCAGCATTGGGCAGATGAACACTGAAGCTTTCTTT. Amino acids: CASIGQMNTEAFF.

This clone showed up many times. A much larger clonotype is one base distant, so this may be a read error. Other nucleotide sequences from this sample produce the same CDR3. The genes are TRBV24-1 and TRBJ1-6, with D possibly being TRBD1 (5 bases). From germline, CDR1 is KGHDR and CDR2 SFDVKD. With 4 bases removed from V and 5 bases from J, the gap between germline ends came to 11 bases. There are 15 residues in the CDR3. CDR3 sequence reads: CATSDPTEDNSPLHF. DNA of the CDR3: TGTGCCACCAGTGACCCGACAGAGGATAATTCACCCCTCCACTTT.

With regard to this clone: A much larger clone sits a single nucleotide away, making a read error possible. The same CDR3 also results from other DNA sequences found in this sample. The chain joins TRBV28 to TRBJ2-1; maybe TRBD2 (7 bases). From germline, CDR1 is MDHEN and CDR2 SYDVKM. The CDR3 runs 15 residues. In nucleotides, the CDR3 is TGTGCAAGCAGTCTAGGGGGACTAAAGGGGAATGAGCAGTTCTTC. This translates into CASSLGGLKGNEQFF.

The table lists this clone with many counts. DNA for the CDR3: TGTGCCAGCAGCTCCAGGGCATTTTCCTACAATGAGCAGTTCTTC. As protein: CASSSRAFSYNEQFF. The rearrangement uses TRBV7-2 and TRBJ2-1; maybe TRBD1 (5 bases). V lost 4 bases to trimming and J lost 1 base, with 11 bases between them. This CDR3 contains 15 residues. From germline, CDR1 is SGHTA and CDR2 FQGNSA.

The table lists this clone with many counts. V and J are TRBV2 and TRBJ2-1; 7 positions match TRBD1. V lost 3 bases, J lost 9 bases, and 2 bases stayed unmatched. The CDR3 extends over 12 amino acids. Germline V gene lookup returns CDR1 SNHLY and CDR2 FYNNEI. The CDR3 region is CASSEDRREQFF. As DNA, the CDR3 is TGTGCCAGCAGTGAGGACAGGCGTGAGCAGTTCTTC.

This clone was found many times. The rearrangement joins TRBV6-2 or TRBV6-3 to TRBJ2-7; D unresolved. This CDR3 is 13 amino acids long. The germline CDR1 and CDR2 sequences are MNHEY and SVGEGT. V was cut by 8 bases and J by 2 bases, with 13 bases left in between. The CDR3 DNA sequence: TGTGCCAGCCTCCACAGATTAACCTACGAGCAGTACTTC. Encoded protein: CASLHRLTYEQYF.

This clone was seen ten or more times. The rearrangement links TRBV7-9 to TRBJ2-7, with 7 nucleotides matching TRBD1. Germline V gives CDR1 SEHNR, CDR2 FQNEAQ (reference sequence). V trimming: 5 bases; J trimming: 0 bases; junction bases outside the gene matches: 7. The length of the CDR3 is 15 residues. The CDR3 loop reads CASSRAGTASYEQYF. In nucleotides, the CDR3 is TGTGCCAGCAGCCGCGCCGGGACAGCCTCCTACGAGCAGTACTTC.

This clone was seen ten or more times. The chain recombines TRBV3-2 with TRBJ2-3; the D call TRBD2 from the table was never checked on the DNA. TRBV3-2 is deemed a pseudogene. The CDR3 has 19 amino acids. The CDR3 spells CASSQRGPGLAGAEDTQYF. CDR3 DNA: TGTGCCAGCAGCCAAAGGGGCCCGGGACTAGCGGGAGCTGAAGATACGCAGTATTTT.